This T cell receptor (beta chain) comes out of a study of technical replicates of blood from several donors (dated by TCRdb to the late 2010s). A word on this clone: Its recognized antigen is unknown. Per-base quality was not reported, and no clone a single base away is much larger than it.

The library was obtained by the immunoSEQ multiplex PCR assay. In TCRdb, the immuneACCESS table is reduced to in-frame sequences with V and J assigned. These tables do not hold every clone; where another copy was compared, an unresolved V gene accounts for under half, and the others remain unexplained. For this sample there are tens of thousands of clones; roughly 94% appear just once. In total, the top ten clones hold more than 0.2% of the sample. The receptor was derived from a human donor in good health. Sequencing was carried out using T cells isolated from PBMCs.

The encoded CDR3 is CASSVESGNEQFF. The sequenced DNA: TGTGCCAGCAGCGTAGAGTCGGGAAATGAGCAGTTCTTC. Recombination joined TRBV9 with TRBJ2-1; TRBD2 is a weak D gene call, 5 bases matching. Including the terminal cysteine and phenylalanine, the CDR3 comprises 13 residues. Only the CDR3 DNA stays, 39 bases, in frame from base 1. Between the V and J ends, shortened by 0 bases and 7 bases respectively, the junction contains 8 bases. Via the germline V gene, CDR1 is SGDLS and CDR2 YYNGEE.